This T cell receptor beta chain stems from a study of T cell responses to AZD1222 COVID-19 vaccine. The method was immunoSEQ multiplex PCR; TCRdb's version includes in-frame clones alone and lacks a portion of them. The sample lists under 150,000 clones; 90% were seen once. Findings and limits, study-wide: Unmutated variant regions are reportedly targeted by nearly half of spike-specific TCRs.

A note on this clone: Its specificity is not known.

The CDR3 has 12 residues. From germline, CDR1 is GTSNPN and CDR2 SVGIG (reference sequence). The ends were cut back, 6 bases at V and 2 bases at J, with 8 bases in the middle. This TCR came from an adult in good health. The sequences come from peripheral blood, collected on day 0 of AZD1222 vaccination. The rearrangement uses TRBV30 and TRBJ1-5; D call uncertain. As DNA, the CDR3 is TGTGCCTGTGCGTCGGGCAATCAGCCCCAGCATTTT. Its translation: CACASGNQPQHF.